Below, 23 T cell receptor beta chains from the same sample are listed, as sequenced in a study of blood T cells in healthy people across ages. Alongside a J-beta primer mix, a sample-barcoded 5' primer served in a second PCR lasting about 6 to 11 cycles. TCRdb redid the calling of the 5' RACE reads with MiXCR, one entry per CDR3 protein. The table records over 600,000 distinct CDR3 sequences, about half of them present only once. Material for sequencing was blood. The receptors stem from a man aged 80 or over in good health.

Written as DNA, the CDR3 is TGTGCCAGCAGCTTTGACAGCAAATACGCTGAAGCTTTCTTT. Translating gives CASSFDSKYAEAFF. The J gene is TRBJ1-1, the V gene TRBV7-2; weak D call: TRBD1 (5 bases). CDR1 SGHTA and CDR2 FQGNSA come from the germline V gene. The CDR3 loop spans 14 amino acids. Deletions cut 3 bases from V and 6 bases from J, with 14 bases between.

The rearrangement links TRBV7-2 to TRBJ2-5; no clear D. Germline V gene data show CDR1 as SGHTA and CDR2 as FQGNSA. There are 13 residues in the CDR3. Trimming took off 5 bases at V and 11 bases at J, with 18 bases between the two ends. The CDR3 bases are TGTGCCAGCAGCCCTGGTTTACTACGTTCGCAGTACTTC. Protein product: CASSPGLLRSQYF.

The chain joins TRBV20-1 to TRBJ2-1, with no clear D. The CDR3 runs 13 residues. The germline gives CDR1 DFQATT, CDR2 SNEGSKA (reference sequence). The V end was cut by 3 bases, the J end by 8 bases, with 14 bases between. DNA for the CDR3: TGCAGTGCTAGTCCCACGAGCTGGGATGAGCAGTTCTTC. As protein: CSASPTSWDEQFF.

This chain links TRBV9 with TRBJ1-2; tentative D call: TRBD1 (5 bases). Germline assignment: CDR1 SGDLS and CDR2 YYNGEE. The CDR3 totals 13 residues. Trimming shortened V by 0 bases and J by 10 bases, and 13 bases separated the two germline ends. The CDR3 nucleotides read TGTGCCAGCAGCGTAGGGGGCGGAGATGACTACACCTTC. It yields the protein CASSVGGGDDYTF.

This clonotype showed up just once. CDR3 loop: CSVEALGQFF. In DNA form, the CDR3 reads TGCAGCGTTGAGGCCCTTGGGCAGTTCTTC. The V gene is TRBV29-1, the J gene TRBJ2-1; D is ambiguous. Trimming left V 3 bases short and J 12 bases short, with 9 bases between. The CDR3 spans 10 residues. Germline V gene data show CDR1 as SQVTM and CDR2 as ANQGSEA.

V is TRBV27 and J is TRBJ1-1; unclear D gene. Germline V gene data show CDR1 as MNHEY and CDR2 as SMNVEV (reference sequence). V was cut by 6 bases and J by 2 bases, with 13 bases left in between. The CDR3 contains 14 residues. The CDR3 nucleotides read TGTGCCAGCAGGGCGCTCGAAGCCAACACTGAAGCTTTCTTT. It yields the protein CASRALEANTEAFF.

This chain joins TRBV7-3 and TRBJ2-5, with D possibly being TRBD1 or TRBD2 (5 bases each). Trimming took 2 bases from V and 11 from J, leaving 24 bases between them. The CDR3 has 16 residues. Per germline, CDR1 SGHTA and CDR2 FQGTGA. The CDR3 is CASSLDSDGGRNEQYF. The DNA of the CDR3 is TGTGCCAGCAGCTTAGACAGCGACGGAGGTAGGAATGAGCAGTACTTC.

The chain carries TRBV7-2 and TRBJ2-5, with TRBD1 matching 8 bases. Germline V lookup: CDR1 SGHTA, CDR2 FQGNSA. The trim removed 5 bases at V and 5 bases at J, leaving 13 bases unmatched. This CDR3 is built from 16 residues. The CDR3 coding sequence is TGTGCCAGCAGCCCCTTCTCGGCAGGGGGCAGGGAGACCCAGTACTTC. It translates to CASSPFSAGGRETQYF. Full variable domain (missing parts from reference TRBV7-2 and TRBJ2-5): GAGVSQSPSNKVTEKGKDVELRCDPISGHTALYWYRQSLGQGLEFLIYFQGNSAPDKSGLPSDRFSAERTGGSVSTLTIQRTQQEDSAVYLCASSPFSAGGRETQYFGPGTRLLVL.

This clonotype was counted between two and nine times. J is TRBJ2-7 and V is TRBV4-1, with D possibly being TRBD2 (6 bases). V was cut by 1 base and J by 3 bases, with 13 bases left in between. Germline CDR1 and CDR2: MGHRA and YSYEKL. CDR3 length: 15 residues. In nucleotides, the CDR3 is TGCGCCAGCAGCCAAGGCGCTAGCGCCCGCTACGAGCAGTACTTC. Residues: CASSQGASARYEQYF.

CDR3 loop: CASSSPDSGYTRFYNEQFF. In DNA form, the CDR3 reads TGTGCCAGCAGTTCCCCAGATAGCGGGTACACCAGATTTTACAATGAGCAGTTCTTC. The chain joins TRBV27 to TRBJ2-1, with TRBD2 matching 7 bases. The germline CDR1 and CDR2 sequences are MNHEY and SMNVEV (reference sequence). This CDR3 contains 19 residues. The ends lost 4 bases at V and 4 bases at J; junction bases unmatched: 19.

The chain carries TRBV10-3 and TRBJ1-4; D is ambiguous. The length of the CDR3 is 14 residues. Germline lookup yields CDR1 ENHRY and CDR2 SYGVKD. The ends were cut back, 6 bases at V and 5 bases at J, with 13 bases in the middle. The CDR3 reads CAISADGLNEKLFF. The CDR3 DNA reads as TGTGCCATCAGCGCAGACGGCCTAAATGAAAAACTGTTTTTT.

This clonotype was counted a few times. The V gene is TRBV20-1, the J gene TRBJ1-4; D unclear. This CDR3 region has 15 residues. CDR1 and CDR2 from the germline V gene are DFQATT and SNEGSKA (reference sequence). Trimming shortened V by 0 bases and J by 4 bases, and 12 bases separated the two germline ends. CDR3 in DNA: TGCAGTGCTAGAGATCAGTCCAGCCATAATGAAAAACTGTTTTTT. It encodes CSARDQSSHNEKLFF.

Only a few counts were recorded for this clonotype. This sequence joins TRBV7-9 and TRBJ2-5; 7 positions match TRBD2. Germline V gives CDR1 SEHNR, CDR2 FQNEAQ (reference sequence). Unmatched junction bases numbered 10, after V lost 2 bases and J lost 4 bases. The CDR3 consists of 16 residues. For the CDR3, the DNA is TGTGCCAGCAGCTTAATGGGTCTAGCGGCCGGAGAGACCCAGTACTTC. As protein: CASSLMGLAAGETQYF.

V is TRBV7-9 and J is TRBJ2-1; 7 bases are a match to TRBD1. J lost 8 bases, V lost 6 bases, and 4 bases had no gene match. Germline V gene sequence: CDR1 SEHNR, CDR2 FQNEAQ (reference sequence). The CDR3 is made up of 12 amino acids. Here the CDR3 reads CASSRDSHEQFF. The CDR3 DNA follows: TGTGCCAGCAGTAGGGACAGCCATGAGCAGTTCTTC. Combining the CDR3 with reference TRBV7-9 and TRBJ2-1 gives the whole variable domain DTGVSQNPRHKITKRGQNVTFRCDPISEHNRLYWYRQTLGQGPEFLTYFQNEAQLEKSRLLSDRFSAERPKGSFSTLEIQRTEQGDSAMYLCASSRDSHEQFFGPGTRLTVL.

The chain uses TRBV20-1 and TRBJ1-2, with D hard to call. V lost 2 bases to trimming and J lost 5 bases, with 21 bases between them. This CDR3 spans 16 amino acids. Germline CDR1 DFQATT, CDR2 SNEGSKA (reference sequence). DNA for the CDR3: TGCAGTGCTAGACCCTACAAAGAGGCCCGCGGGTATGGCTACACCTTC. Protein product: CSARPYKEARGYGYTF.

In its sample, this clonotype was seen a few times. This rearrangement joins TRBV5-6 to TRBJ2-5; D possibly corresponds to TRBD1 (5 bases). CDR3 length equals 14 residues. V dropped 1 base and J dropped 4 bases, with 11 bases sitting between them. CDR1 and CDR2 from the germline V gene are SGHDT and YYEEEE. The CDR3 protein is CASSLINRLETQYF. The CDR3 region has the DNA TGTGCCAGCAGCTTGATCAACAGGCTAGAGACCCAGTACTTC.

The rearrangement joins TRBV14 to TRBJ2-2; tentatively, D is TRBD1 (6 bases). The CDR3 runs to 16 residues. Germline V lookup: CDR1 SGHDN, CDR2 FVKESK. V was clipped by 1 base and J by 3 bases, with 12 bases between them. CDR3 sequence reads: CASSQGQGLDTGELFF. Written as DNA, the CDR3 is TGTGCCAGCAGCCAAGGTCAGGGGCTCGACACCGGGGAGCTGTTTTTT.

This rearrangement joins TRBV11-3 to TRBJ2-1, with 7 bases fitting TRBD2. Matching the DNA end better, TRBJ2-7 makes the J call doubtful. CDR1 SGHNT and CDR2 YENEEA come from the germline V gene. The CDR3 runs 17 residues. This chain's CDR3 is CASSPAAGGSSYNEQYF. The CDR3, as DNA: TGTGCCAGCAGCCCCGCGGCCGGCGGGAGCTCCTACAATGAGCAGTACTTC.

The CDR3 protein is CASSDRFHEQFF. The DNA of the CDR3 is TGTGCCAGCAGTGATCGATTCCATGAGCAGTTCTTC. This rearrangement joins TRBV25-1 to TRBJ2-1; D gene unclear. The length of the CDR3 is 12 residues. Looked up from germline, CDR1 is MGHDK and CDR2 is SYGVNS. Between the trimmed V and J ends, which lost 3 bases and 8 bases, there was a span of 8 bases.

This chain uses TRBV4-2 with TRBJ2-3, with a possible D match to TRBD2 (6 bases). Trimming shortened V by 1 base and J by 6 bases, and 11 bases separated the two germline ends. CDR1 is LGHNA, CDR2 YNFKEQ, per germline. The CDR3 extends over 14 amino acids. The CDR3 DNA sequence: TGTGCCAGCAGCCAAGGGACTACTGGGGATACGCAGTATTTT. Translating it yields CASSQGTTGDTQYF.

This clonotype was counted only a few times. The chain links TRBV11-3 to TRBJ2-5, with 8 bases identical to TRBD1. The CDR3 totals 16 residues. The germline CDR1 and CDR2 sequences are SGHNT and YENEEA. The junction had 9 bases not matched to a gene; V was cut back by 2 bases and J by 4 bases. Here the CDR3 DNA reads TGTGCCAGCAGCTTACACAGGGGGACTGAAGGAGAGACCCAGTACTTC. As protein: CASSLHRGTEGETQYF.

This chain links TRBV7-2 with TRBJ2-3; TRBD2 aligns across 8 bases. CDR1 and CDR2 from the germline V gene are SGHTA and FQGNSA. After removal of 1 base from V and 2 bases from J, the junction contained 8 bases not matched to a gene. The CDR3 runs 17 residues. This CDR3 is CASSLDSAGGHTDTQYF. Here the CDR3 DNA reads TGTGCCAGCAGCTTAGATTCTGCGGGAGGCCACACAGATACGCAGTATTTT.

This clonotype has a single count. The V call is TRBV7-8, the J call TRBJ2-5; D gene ambiguous. The V gene lost 3 bases and the J gene lost 1 base, with 9 bases spanning the gap. Germline CDR1 and CDR2: SGHVS and FQNEAQ. This CDR3 has 14 amino acids. The CDR3 nucleotides read TGTGCCAGCAGCTTGACCCTATCCCAAGAGACCCAGTACTTC. Translation gives CASSLTLSQETQYF. The variable domain in full, with the rest retrieved from reference TRBV7-8 and TRBJ2-5, is GAGVSQSPRYKVAKRGQDVALRCDPISGHVSLFWYQQALGQGPEFLTYFQNEAQLDKSGLPSDRFFAERPEGSVSTLKIQRTQQEDSAVYLCASSLTLSQETQYFGPGTRLLVL.